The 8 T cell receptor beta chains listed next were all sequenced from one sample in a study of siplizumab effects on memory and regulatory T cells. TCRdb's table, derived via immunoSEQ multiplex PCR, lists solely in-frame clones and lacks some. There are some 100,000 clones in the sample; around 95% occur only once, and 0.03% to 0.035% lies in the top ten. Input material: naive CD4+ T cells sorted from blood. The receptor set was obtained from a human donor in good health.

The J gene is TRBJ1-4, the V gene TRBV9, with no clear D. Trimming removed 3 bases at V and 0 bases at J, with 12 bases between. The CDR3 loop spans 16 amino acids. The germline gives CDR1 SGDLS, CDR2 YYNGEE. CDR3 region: CASSARADPTNEKLFF. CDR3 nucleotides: TGTGCCAGCAGCGCCCGAGCCGATCCAACTAATGAAAAACTGTTTTTT.

This CDR3 reads CASSYQGRGVNYGYTF. DNA of the CDR3: TGTGCCAGCAGTTATCAGGGGCGAGGTGTTAACTATGGCTACACCTTC. The chain links TRBV28 to TRBJ1-2; D possibly corresponds to TRBD1 (6 bases). Trimming left V 4 bases short and J 1 base short, with 16 bases between. CDR3 length: 16 residues. From germline, CDR1 is MDHEN and CDR2 SYDVKM.

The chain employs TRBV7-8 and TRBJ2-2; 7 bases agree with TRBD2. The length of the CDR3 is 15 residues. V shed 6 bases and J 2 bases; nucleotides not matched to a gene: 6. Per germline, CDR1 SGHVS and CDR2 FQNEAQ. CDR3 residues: CASSFGLGNTGELFF. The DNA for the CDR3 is TGTGCCAGCAGTTTTGGACTAGGAAACACCGGGGAGCTGTTTTTT. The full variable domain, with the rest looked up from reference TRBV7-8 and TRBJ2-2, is GAGVSQSPRYKVAKRGQDVALRCDPISGHVSLFWYQQALGQGPEFLTYFQNEAQLDKSGLPSDRFFAERPEGSVSTLKIQRTQQEDSAVYLCASSFGLGNTGELFFGEGSRLTVL.

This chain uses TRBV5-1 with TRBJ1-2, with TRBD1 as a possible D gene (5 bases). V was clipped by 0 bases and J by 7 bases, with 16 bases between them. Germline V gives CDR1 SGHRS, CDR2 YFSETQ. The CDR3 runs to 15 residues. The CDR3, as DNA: TGCGCCAGCAGCTTGGTAGCGGGGCCAGCCAGTGGCTACACCTTC. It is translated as CASSLVAGPASGYTF.

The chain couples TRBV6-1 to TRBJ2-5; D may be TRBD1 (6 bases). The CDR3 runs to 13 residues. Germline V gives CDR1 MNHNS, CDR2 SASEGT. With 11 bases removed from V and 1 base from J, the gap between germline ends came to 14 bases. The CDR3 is CALTRTVQETQYF. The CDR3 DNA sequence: TGTGCCCTGACGAGGACAGTCCAAGAGACCCAGTACTTC.

The CDR3 region is CASSSLTGNYGYTF. DNA of the CDR3: TGTGCCAGCAGCTCCCTAACAGGGAACTATGGCTACACCTTC. The chain couples TRBV5-4 to TRBJ1-2; the D gene is possibly TRBD1 (6 bases). Germline CDR1 and CDR2: SGHNT and YYREEE (reference sequence). V was clipped by 3 bases and J by 2 bases, with 11 bases between them. There are 14 residues in the CDR3.

CDR3 in amino acids: CASSLNSNQPQHF. The CDR3 DNA reads as TGTGCCAGCAGCCTAAATAGCAATCAGCCCCAGCATTTT. This chain joins TRBV7-9 and TRBJ1-5; D ambiguous. Trimming took 5 bases from V and 0 from J, leaving 5 bases between them. The CDR3 runs 13 residues. CDR1 is SEHNR, CDR2 FQNEAQ, per germline (reference sequence).

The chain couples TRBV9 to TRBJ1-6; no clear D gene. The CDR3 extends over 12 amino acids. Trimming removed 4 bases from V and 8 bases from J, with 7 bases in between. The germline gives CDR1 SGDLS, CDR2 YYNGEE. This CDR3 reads CASSPSYSPLHF. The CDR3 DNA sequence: TGTGCCAGCAGCCCCTCTTATTCACCCCTCCACTTT.